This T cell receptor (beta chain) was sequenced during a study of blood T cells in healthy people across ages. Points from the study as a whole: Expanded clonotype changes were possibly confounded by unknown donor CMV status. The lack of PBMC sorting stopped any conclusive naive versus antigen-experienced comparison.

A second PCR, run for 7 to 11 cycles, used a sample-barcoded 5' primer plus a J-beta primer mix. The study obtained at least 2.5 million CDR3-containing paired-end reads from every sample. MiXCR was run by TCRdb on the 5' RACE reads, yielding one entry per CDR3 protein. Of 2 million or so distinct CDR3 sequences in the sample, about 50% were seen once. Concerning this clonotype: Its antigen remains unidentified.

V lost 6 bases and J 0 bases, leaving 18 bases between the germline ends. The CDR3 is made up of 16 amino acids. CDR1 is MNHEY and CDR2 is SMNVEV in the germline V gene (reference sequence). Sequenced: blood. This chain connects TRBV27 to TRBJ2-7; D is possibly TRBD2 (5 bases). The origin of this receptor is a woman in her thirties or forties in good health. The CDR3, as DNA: TGTGCCAGCAGACTGAGGTCCCGAGGGAGCTCCTACGAGCAGTACTTC. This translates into CASRLRSRGSSYEQYF.